A selection of T cell receptor beta chains follows, all from one sample in a study of blood T cell repertoires in COVID-19. Generated by immunoSEQ multiplex PCR, the TCRdb table keeps only in-frame clones and is missing some. The sample shows 650,000 to 800,000 clones, 75% to 90% of them seen only once. Sequences were obtained from peripheral blood. These receptors were collected from a woman younger than 30 with acute or convalescent COVID-19. Both conserved end residues are trimmed from each CDR3. The D gene is left open where the match is weak.

TRBD1	TRBV4-3	TRBJ2-2	ASSQNTGVTGELF
-	TRBV9	TRBJ1-4	ASSEGGNEKLF
-	TRBV30	TRBJ1-1	AWSLTSNLPNTEAF
-	TRBV9	TRBJ2-2	ASSVEDERLGELF
-	TRBV5-5	TRBJ1-5	ASSLGRVFSSNQPQH
TRBD1	TRBV30	TRBJ1-2	AWSVPGQANYGYT
TRBD1	TRBV27	TRBJ1-2	ASRTLRQGGNYGYT
TRBD1	TRBV6-5	TRBJ1-2	ASSTDRQNYGYT
-	TRBV2	TRBJ2-1	ASTRYEQF
-	TRBV4-3	TRBJ1-1	ASRGGTFEAF
TRBD1	TRBV5-1	TRBJ1-1	ASSGTALMNTEAF
TRBD1	TRBV11-2	TRBJ2-1	ASSHTTTTGDNEQF
TRBD1	TRBV4-3	TRBJ2-7	ASSQGTGVYEQY
-	TRBV4-1	TRBJ2-5	ASSRTLDRKQETQY
-	TRBV5-1	TRBJ2-3	ASAETPGLTDTQY
TRBD2	TRBV9	TRBJ2-2	ASSVASSGGPLNTGELF
TRBD1	TRBV2	TRBJ2-7	ASSEWGQGYEQY
-	TRBV30	TRBJ1-1	AWSGVNTEAF
-	TRBV5-6	TRBJ2-7	ASSWGVWAYEQY
TRBD1	TRBV12-5	TRBJ1-2	ASGWDRDGYT
-	TRBV21-1	TRBJ2-5	ASSNSGGAQETQY
-	TRBV5-6	TRBJ2-4	ASSLGGAVAKNIQY
-	TRBV6-5	TRBJ1-2	ASRSLGAYGYT
TRBD1	TRBV24-1	TRBJ1-2	ATSARDRGGT
TRBD1	TRBV4-3	TRBJ2-2	ASSQVVGTADTGELF
-	TRBV5-8	TRBJ1-1	ASSLHYRTMNTEAF
-	TRBV4-1	TRBJ1-2	ASSQGRRWGYT
-	TRBV19	TRBJ1-5	ASSIRGAKGQPQH
-	TRBV7-9	TRBJ1-6	ASSLARSSYNSPLH
-	TRBV19	TRBJ1-4	ASSMGGPVEKLF
TRBD1	TRBV7-9	TRBJ1-2	ASSYQGAAFGYT
TRBD1	TRBV7-3	TRBJ1-2	ASSLYRGHGYT
-	TRBV2	TRBJ1-5	ASSEGGRPNQPQH
-	TRBV19	TRBJ1-4	ASSGLATNEKLF
-	TRBV7-2	TRBJ2-5	ASSLGRPGGRETQY
-	TRBV7-3	TRBJ2-6	ASSLLGGVSGANVLT
-	TRBV13	TRBJ2-1	ASSLGLGIAASSYNEQF
-	TRBV6-5	TRBJ1-1	ASSYSAGAYTEAF
-	TRBV6-4	TRBJ2-3	ASSDSVGGTDTQY
TRBD2	TRBV13	TRBJ2-7	ASGTSSYEQY
TRBD2	TRBV5-3	TRBJ2-7	ARNVGGVFPWGSYEQY
-	TRBV7-6	TRBJ1-1	ASSRGIRTEAF
-	TRBV7-2	TRBJ2-1	ASSFMGVSGYNEQF
-	TRBV19	TRBJ1-1	ASSIGAGRIYTEAF
TRBD1	TRBV3-1/TRBV3-2	TRBJ1-4	ASSPLWTGGREKLF
-	TRBV4-3	TRBJ2-7	ASSPNQGGRLAQY